The clone carrying this T cell receptor (beta chain) showed up many times. The source of the sample is a study of human T cells and chemical hapten exposure. Study summary: Application of 0.01% DPC to the upper back was done by patch test, with a reading at 6 days.

Time point noted: patch test 1, 2 weeks after DPC sensitization. Treatment given: therapeutic diphenylcyclopropenone sensitization with weekly scalp DPC. The CDR3 spans 16 residues. Germline V CDR1 and CDR2: LGHNA, YNFKEQ. V shed 0 bases and J shed 0 bases, with 9 bases lying between them. TCRdb fed the RACE reads into MiXCR, producing one record per CDR3 protein. This sample carries 370,000 or so distinct CDR3 sequences, nearly 5% of them seen once, and the ten largest clones take under 3%. The source is a woman aged 50 to 60 with alopecia areata. Some clones in this sample may be carry-over from other donors' samples. The sequenced sample was whole blood, obtained in connection with sensitization to the hapten diphenylcyclopropenone (DPC). V is TRBV4-2 and J is TRBJ1-3, with a possible D match to TRBD1 (5 bases). CDR3 DNA: TGTGCCAGCAGCCAAGAGAGGGGAAGCTCTGGAAACACCATATATTTT. It yields the protein CASSQERGSSGNTIYF.